Presented here are 31 T cell receptor beta chains from one specimen sequenced in a study of early T cells in non-severe SARS-CoV-2 infection. TCRdb used MiXCR to reprocess the 5' RACE reads, holding one entry per CDR3 protein. The sample holds roughly 75,000 distinct CDR3 sequences, 9% to 10% seen once. Source material: whole blood. The receptors derive from an adult who was a healthcare worker with PCR-confirmed SARS-CoV-2 infection or an uninfected control (not recorded which).

The table lists this clonotype with a few counts. Written as DNA, the CDR3 is TGTGCCAGCAGTGAGGGGCAGTTTAAACTGAAAATCCAAGAGACCCAGTACTTC. This sequence encodes CASSEGQFKLKIQETQYF. V and J are TRBV25-1 and TRBJ2-5; D may be TRBD1 (5 bases). Germline V CDR1 and CDR2: MGHDK, SYGVNS. The CDR3 runs 18 residues. Trimming took 3 bases from V and 1 from J, leaving 21 bases between them.

This clonotype was seen ten or more times. The V call is TRBV5-1, the J call TRBJ2-3; perhaps TRBD1 as D (5 bases). V was trimmed by 0 bases and J by 2 bases, leaving 7 bases between them. CDR3 length equals 14 residues. Germline V gene sequence: CDR1 SGHRS, CDR2 YFSETQ. CDR3 DNA: TGCGCCAGCAGCTTGGGACAGCACACAGATACGCAGTATTTT. Its protein is CASSLGQHTDTQYF. The variable domain in full, completed from reference TRBV5-1 and TRBJ2-3, reads KAGVTQTPRYLIKTRGQQVTLSCSPISGHRSVSWYQQTPGQGLQFLFEYFSETQRNKGNFPGRFSGRQFSNSRSEMNVSTLELGDSALYLCASSLGQHTDTQYFGPGTRLTVL.

This clonotype was counted at least ten times. V usage is TRBV5-4 and J usage is TRBJ2-7, with D tentatively TRBD1 (6 bases). V shed 0 bases and J shed 5 bases, with 18 bases lying between them. CDR1 and CDR2 from the germline V gene are SGHNT and YYREEE (reference sequence). The CDR3 is made up of 16 amino acids. The CDR3 spells CASSLELTGSGDEQYF. The CDR3 nucleotides are TGTGCCAGCAGCTTGGAACTGACAGGTTCAGGGGACGAGCAGTACTTC.

V gene TRBV27 combines with J gene TRBJ1-2; 7 nucleotides agree with TRBD1. The CDR3 extends over 14 amino acids. Germline assignment: CDR1 MNHEY and CDR2 SMNVEV (reference sequence). With V trimmed by 3 bases and J by 3 bases, 4 bases remained unmatched. The CDR3 reads CASSLSGTDYGYTF. In nucleotides, the CDR3 is TGTGCCAGCAGTTTGTCCGGGACAGACTATGGCTACACCTTC.

The table lists this clonotype with many counts. The rearrangement joins TRBV6-1 to TRBJ2-7, with TRBD2 matching over 10 bases. The ends lost 5 bases at V and 5 bases at J; junction bases unmatched: 6. This CDR3 has 14 amino acids. Germline CDR1 MNHNS, CDR2 SASEGT. In DNA form, the CDR3 reads TGTGCCAGCAGTACGCTAGCGGGAGAGAACGAGCAGTACTTC. As protein: CASSTLAGENEQYF.

The chain recombines TRBV20-1 with TRBJ2-3, with 7 bases fitting TRBD2. Germline V gene sequence: CDR1 DFQATT, CDR2 SNEGSKA (reference sequence). Trimming cost V 1 base and J 2 bases; bases outside gene matches: 3. This CDR3 has 14 residues. The CDR3 DNA follows: TGCAGTGCTAGAGCGACTAGCTTCACAGATACGCAGTATTTT. This codes for CSARATSFTDTQYF.

The rearrangement links TRBV6-2 or TRBV6-3 to TRBJ1-4; TRBD1 matches 9 bases. This CDR3 spans 14 amino acids. CDR1 is MNHEY and CDR2 is SVGEGT in the germline V gene. With V trimmed by 4 bases and J by 5 bases, 2 bases remained unmatched. Here the CDR3 reads CASSSGTGNEKLFF. As DNA, the CDR3 is TGTGCCAGCAGTTCCGGGACAGGGAATGAAAAACTGTTTTTT.

This sequence joins TRBV20-1 and TRBJ1-6, with TRBD1 matching 7 bases. The length of the CDR3 is 16 residues. The germline V gene encodes CDR1 DFQATT and CDR2 SNEGSKA (reference sequence). Trimming took 0 bases from V and 7 from J; bases not matched to a gene: 9. The CDR3 coding sequence is TGCAGTGCTAGAGATCGGGCAGGGGGGATGAATTCACCCCTCCACTTT. Translation gives CSARDRAGGMNSPLHF.

This clonotype was recorded at least ten times. The chain couples TRBV14 to TRBJ1-6; D is undetermined. V was shortened by 1 base and J by 7 bases, with 11 bases between the two germline ends. Germline CDR1 is SGHDN and CDR2 is FVKESK. The CDR3 has 15 amino acids. This chain's CDR3 is CASSQVWGGNSPLHF. The CDR3 region has the DNA TGTGCCAGCAGCCAAGTGTGGGGTGGAAATTCACCCCTCCACTTT.

This clonotype was seen only a few times. The chain has TRBV18 and TRBJ2-7; maybe TRBD2 (5 bases). Trimming took 4 bases from V and 2 from J, leaving 12 bases between them. In germline, CDR1 is KGHSH, CDR2 LQKENI. The CDR3 is 14 residues long. The chain's CDR3 is CASSQTTTTYEQYF. CDR3 DNA: TGTGCCAGCTCACAAACGACTACAACCTACGAGCAGTACTTC. Looking up the rest from reference TRBV18 and TRBJ2-7 gives the full variable domain: NAGVMQNPRHLVRRRGQEARLRCSPMKGHSHVYWYRQLPEEGLKFMVYLQKENIIDESGMPKERFSAEFPKEGPSILRIQQVVRGDSAAYFCASSQTTTTYEQYFGPGTRLTVT.

The rearrangement links TRBV12-3 or TRBV12-4 to TRBJ1-5; D possibly corresponds to TRBD1 (5 bases). The CDR3 extends over 15 amino acids. V gave up 7 bases and J gave up 4 bases, with 17 bases separating them. CDR3 coding DNA: TGTGCCAGCACGAAAGAACCCCAGGGAAATCAGCCCCAGCATTTT. Residues: CASTKEPQGNQPQHF.

The V call is TRBV20-1, the J call TRBJ1-4; D remains unclear. V lost 6 bases to trimming and J lost 7 bases, with 15 bases between them. In germline, CDR1 is DFQATT, CDR2 SNEGSKA (reference sequence). The CDR3 runs 13 residues. This chain's CDR3 is CSATPQEGEKLFF. In DNA, the CDR3 is TGCAGTGCCACCCCGCAGGAAGGTGAAAAACTGTTTTTT.

There are many counts of this clonotype. The chain links TRBV20-1 to TRBJ2-7; a weak D match, TRBD2 (5 bases). V lost 3 bases and J lost 2, with 17 bases in between. The CDR3 is 15 residues long. Germline assignment: CDR1 DFQATT and CDR2 SNEGSKA (reference sequence). The CDR3 DNA reads as TGCAGTGCTAGGAGACCTGGGAGCGGCCCCTACGAGCAGTACTTC. This codes for CSARRPGSGPYEQYF.

This clonotype was picked up many times. CDR3 sequence: CASSPGPYNEQFF. The CDR3 DNA sequence: TGTGCCAGCAGCCCCGGACCCTACAATGAGCAGTTCTTC. The chain couples TRBV14 to TRBJ2-1, with D hard to call. This CDR3 region has 13 residues. V lost 4 bases to trimming and J lost 2 bases, with 6 bases between them. Germline CDR1 SGHDN, CDR2 FVKESK.

This clonotype was counted only a few times. The chain recombines TRBV7-8 with TRBJ2-5; TRBD1 aligns across 9 bases. From germline, CDR1 is SGHVS and CDR2 FQNEAQ. Unmatched junction bases numbered 8, after V lost 1 base and J lost 5 bases. The CDR3 loop spans 16 amino acids. CDR3: CASSLEAGQGGETQYF. CDR3 DNA sequence: TGTGCCAGCAGCTTAGAAGCGGGACAGGGAGGGGAGACCCAGTACTTC. The full variable domain, its missing parts supplied by reference TRBV7-8 and TRBJ2-5, is GAGVSQSPRYKVAKRGQDVALRCDPISGHVSLFWYQQALGQGPEFLTYFQNEAQLDKSGLPSDRFFAERPEGSVSTLKIQRTQQEDSAVYLCASSLEAGQGGETQYFGPGTRLLVL.

This clonotype was seen repeatedly, ten times or more. V gene TRBV28 combines with J gene TRBJ2-7; 7 bases are a match to TRBD2. J was trimmed by 6 bases and V by 5 bases; bases with no gene match: 10. The CDR3 has 14 amino acids. Germline CDR1 and CDR2: MDHEN and SYDVKM. The CDR3 here is CASSLGLGFGEQYF. CDR3 in DNA: TGTGCCAGCAGTCTCGGACTAGGTTTCGGCGAGCAGTACTTC.

This clonotype occurred a few times. The CDR3 loop is CASSESTGSSQPQHF. DNA for the CDR3: TGTGCCAGCAGTGAATCTACAGGCAGTAGTCAGCCCCAGCATTTT. This chain links TRBV2 with TRBJ1-5, with a possible D match to TRBD1 (5 bases). The CDR3 runs 15 residues. Germline V CDR1 and CDR2: SNHLY, FYNNEI. The ends were cut back, 2 bases at V and 6 bases at J, with 14 bases in the middle.

This clonotype has a count of ten or more. The rearrangement links TRBV20-1 to TRBJ2-7; D is unresolved. There are 13 residues in the CDR3. V was trimmed by 1 base and J by 4 bases, leaving 11 bases between them. From germline, CDR1 is DFQATT and CDR2 SNEGSKA (reference sequence). The CDR3 here is CSARARLTYEQYF. CDR3 sequence (DNA): TGCAGTGCTAGAGCGCGACTCACATACGAGCAGTACTTC.

The sample holds many counts of this clonotype. The chain links TRBV27 to TRBJ2-3, with no clear D. Germline CDR1 is MNHEY and CDR2 is SMNVEV (reference sequence). The CDR3 sequence is 13 residues long. Deletions cut 3 bases from V and 2 bases from J, with 6 bases between. CDR3 sequence (DNA): TGTGCCAGCAGTTTCTTTAACACAGATACGCAGTATTTT. Translating it yields CASSFFNTDTQYF.

This clonotype was seen only a few times. The chain combines TRBV28 with TRBJ1-1, with D tentatively TRBD1 (6 bases). CDR1 and CDR2 from the germline V gene are MDHEN and SYDVKM. Trimming cost V 7 bases and J 0 bases, with 12 bases left between them. CDR3 length: 14 residues. The CDR3 loop is CASKPAGVNTEAFF. The CDR3 region has the DNA TGTGCCAGCAAACCCGCAGGGGTGAACACTGAAGCTTTCTTT.

This clonotype was seen at least ten times. The V call is TRBV7-7, the J call TRBJ2-3, with 9 bases matching TRBD2. J was trimmed by 6 bases and V by 2 bases; bases with no gene match: 6. The CDR3 is made up of 15 amino acids. The germline V gene has CDR1 SSHAT and CDR2 FNYEAQ (reference sequence). The DNA for the CDR3 is TGTGCCAGCAGCTTACGCGGGAGGGCATCGGATACGCAGTATTTT. This translates into CASSLRGRASDTQYF.

The V gene is TRBV3-1, the J gene TRBJ1-4; 7 bases agree with TRBD1. The CDR3 loop spans 15 amino acids. Germline trimming cut 5 bases from V and 3 bases from J; bases unmatched to any gene: 6. Germline loops: CDR1 LGHDT, CDR2 YNNKEL (reference sequence). CDR3 loop: CASSLDGTANEKLFF. Written as DNA, the CDR3 is TGTGCCAGCAGCTTGGACGGGACAGCTAATGAAAAACTGTTTTTT.

This clonotype was found a few times. The V and J genes are TRBV5-4 and TRBJ2-7; the D gene is possibly TRBD2 (5 bases). Germline V gene lookup returns CDR1 SGHNT and CDR2 YYREEE (reference sequence). V gave up 3 bases and J gave up 4 bases, with 8 bases separating them. The CDR3 length is 12 residues. The CDR3 is CASSSLGYEQYF. Written as DNA, the CDR3 is TGTGCCAGCAGCTCACTAGGGTACGAGCAGTACTTC.

The rearrangement links TRBV7-9 to TRBJ2-7; 7 nucleotides match TRBD1. CDR1 and CDR2 from the germline V gene are SEHNR and FQNEAQ (reference sequence). CDR3 size: 15 residues. Unmatched junction bases numbered 6, after V lost 1 base and J lost 3 bases. The chain's CDR3 is CASSLGGDSFYEQYF. Here the CDR3 DNA reads TGTGCCAGCAGCTTAGGTGGGGACAGTTTCTACGAGCAGTACTTC.

The chain uses TRBV6-1 and TRBJ2-7; perhaps D is TRBD1 or TRBD2 (5 bases each). The CDR3 is 16 residues long. Between the trimmed V and J ends, which lost 1 base and 0 bases, there was a span of 13 bases. The germline gives CDR1 MNHNS, CDR2 SASEGT. CDR3 nucleotide sequence: TGTGCCAGCAGTGAAGGTGCCGGGACCTACTCCTACGAGCAGTACTTC. Protein sequence: CASSEGAGTYSYEQYF.

The rearrangement uses TRBV10-3 and TRBJ2-4; 7 positions match TRBD1. The germline gives CDR1 ENHRY, CDR2 SYGVKD. Germline trimming cut 6 bases from V and 0 bases from J; bases unmatched to any gene: 8. The CDR3 is 16 amino acids. The DNA for the CDR3 is TGTGCCATCAGCCCGGGACAGACTCTAGCCAAAAACATTCAGTACTTC. It codes for CAISPGQTLAKNIQYF.

This chain joins TRBV6-1 and TRBJ1-5; TRBD1 agrees at 9 bases. This CDR3 region has 15 residues. Trimming took 8 bases from V and 2 from J; bases not matched to a gene: 7. The germline gives CDR1 MNHNS, CDR2 SASEGT. The CDR3 region is CASGPTGGGNQPQHF. The DNA for the CDR3 is TGTGCCAGCGGACCGACAGGGGGAGGCAATCAGCCCCAGCATTTT.

The chain is built from TRBV28 and TRBJ2-5; TRBD1 matches at 7 bases. The trim removed 3 bases at V and 5 bases at J, leaving 18 bases unmatched. CDR1 and CDR2 (germline): MDHEN, SYDVKM. This CDR3 has 18 residues. For the CDR3, the DNA is TGTGCCAGCAGTTTCTTTCCGAACCAGGGGGACCTCGGCGAGACCCAGTACTTC. This encodes CASSFFPNQGDLGETQYF.

This clonotype was recorded at least ten times. The chain joins TRBV20-1 to TRBJ2-7, with no clear D. The germline V gene has CDR1 DFQATT and CDR2 SNEGSKA (reference sequence). This CDR3 spans 11 amino acids. The V and J ends lost 3 bases and 6 bases respectively, with 9 bases between them. Here the CDR3 reads CSARRNGEQYF. CDR3 coding DNA: TGCAGTGCTAGGCGTAACGGCGAGCAGTACTTC.

Ten or more counts support this clonotype. This sequence joins TRBV6-5 and TRBJ2-1; the D gene is possibly TRBD1 (8 bases). The V end lost 6 bases, the J end lost 5 bases, and 26 bases lay between the germline ends. Germline V lookup: CDR1 MNHEY, CDR2 SVGAGI. The CDR3 is 18 amino acids. The CDR3 coding sequence is TGTGCCAGCAGGGTAGGCAGGGGGAGCGGGACAGGCAACAATGAGCAGTTCTTC. Residues: CASRVGRGSGTGNNEQFF.

This clonotype was observed many times. This chain uses TRBV18 with TRBJ2-5; D is unresolved. Germline CDR1 reads KGHSH; CDR2 reads LQKENI. The CDR3 extends over 11 amino acids. V was trimmed by 5 bases and J by 3 bases, leaving 4 bases between them. CDR3 residues: CASSSKETQYF. The CDR3 DNA sequence: TGTGCCAGCTCATCTAAAGAGACCCAGTACTTC.